This is a list of T cell receptor beta chains from one sample in a study of cytotoxic CD8 clonotypes in ibrutinib-treated CLL. The repertoire was sequenced with immunoSEQ multiplex PCR; TCRdb's copy has only in-frame clones and lacks some. The sample consists of approximately 150,000 clones, under 90% of them appearing once. The material was PBMCs, obtained after 24 months of ibrutinib treatment. All receptors come from a human donor with chronic lymphocytic leukemia. The CDR3 runs from the conserved cysteine through the conserved F or W. The D gene is left open where the match is weak. Rows may omit the clone size; those that give it use once, few, many or a size class.

J gene,V gene,D gene,clone size,CDR3 protein,CDR3 DNA
TRBJ2-1,TRBV19,.,.,CASSVAFSYNEQFF,TGTGCCAGTAGTGTAGCGTTTTCCTACAATGAGCAGTTCTTC
TRBJ2-3,TRBV30,.,few,CAWSLWVGGTDTQYF,TGTGCCTGGAGTCTCTGGGTCGGTGGCACAGATACGCAGTATTTT
TRBJ2-7,TRBV5-1,.,.,CASSLEGLGEQYF,TGCGCCAGCAGCTTGGAGGGTTTGGGGGAGCAGTACTTC
TRBJ1-4,TRBV5-6,.,.,CASSPWRGIDEKLFF,TGTGCCAGCAGCCCCTGGAGGGGGATCGACGAAAAACTGTTTTTT
TRBJ2-7,TRBV6-1,TRBD2,.,CASSELAGDGYF,TGTGCCAGCAGTGAACTAGCGGGAGATGGGTACTTC
TRBJ2-7,TRBV19,TRBD1,.,CASSKGTGLSYEQYF,TGTGCCAGTAGTAAGGGGACAGGACTCTCCTACGAGCAGTACTTC
TRBJ2-3,TRBV28,.,.,CASSLGGRRSTDTQYF,TGTGCCAGCAGTTTAGGAGGACGCCGTAGCACAGATACGCAGTATTTT
TRBJ2-6,TRBV7-9,TRBD1,.,CASSLVRTGGKPGANVLTF,TGTGCCAGCAGCTTAGTACGGACAGGGGGGAAACCTGGGGCCAACGTCCTGACTTTC
TRBJ1-2,TRBV5-1,TRBD1,.,CASSGTASNYGYTF,TGCGCCAGCAGCGGGACAGCCTCTAACTATGGCTACACCTTC
TRBJ1-3,TRBV6-5,.,.,CASRLGAGSGNTIYF,TGTGCCAGCCGACTCGGGGCGGGGTCTGGAAACACCATATATTTT
TRBJ2-7,TRBV5-6,.,.,CASNPQPNYEQYF,TGTGCCAGCAATCCACAGCCTAACTACGAGCAGTACTTC
TRBJ1-5,TRBV19,.,few,CASSTLRAQHF,TGTGCCAGTAGTACCCTCAGGGCCCAGCATTTT
TRBJ2-5,TRBV7-3,.,.,CASSIFGGEETQYF,TGTGCCAGCAGTATTTTCGGGGGCGAAGAGACCCAGTACTTC
TRBJ1-1,TRBV29-1,TRBD1,.,CSARGAQGTEAFF,TGCAGCGCCAGGGGGGCCCAAGGGACTGAAGCTTTCTTT
TRBJ1-2,TRBV10-1,.,.,CASSVDGHYGYTF,TGCGCCAGCAGCGTGGACGGGCACTATGGCTACACCTTC
TRBJ1-2,TRBV27,.,.,CASSLKGSRRSGYTF,TGTGCCAGCAGTTTAAAGGGGAGCCGACGGAGCGGCTACACCTTC
TRBJ1-4,TRBV6-5,.,few,CASSYSSRPGEKLFF,TGTGCCAGCAGTTACTCGAGCCGCCCTGGGGAAAAACTGTTTTTT
TRBJ1-5,TRBV6-5,.,.,CASSYRANFFNQPQHF,TGTGCCAGCAGTTACAGGGCAAACTTCTTCAATCAGCCCCAGCATTTT
TRBJ1-3,TRBV27,.,.,CASSLSPSSGNTIYF,TGTGCCAGCAGTTTATCCCCCTCGTCCGGAAACACCATATATTTT
TRBJ1-1,TRBV7-9,.,.,CASSLRGEGTEAFF,TGTGCCAGCAGCTTGAGGGGGGAGGGCACTGAAGCTTTCTTT
TRBJ1-2,TRBV5-8,.,.,CASTRPFLNYGYTF,TGTGCCAGCACCAGGCCCTTTCTGAACTATGGCTACACCTTC
TRBJ1-2,TRBV27,TRBD1,once,CASSPRATGGVRDYGYTF,TGTGCCAGCAGTCCTAGGGCGACAGGGGGCGTACGGGACTATGGCTACACCTTC
TRBJ2-2,TRBV7-9,.,few,CASSLPVARTGELFF,TGTGCCAGCAGCTTACCCGTAGCCAGGACCGGGGAGCTGTTTTTT
TRBJ2-7,TRBV28,TRBD2,.,CASSLPGGTSYEQYF,TGTGCCAGCAGTTTACCGGGAGGAACCTCCTACGAGCAGTACTTC
TRBJ2-7,TRBV18,TRBD1,.,CASSLGDRVYEQYF,TGTGCCAGCTCACTAGGGGACAGAGTCTACGAGCAGTACTTC
TRBJ2-2,TRBV7-9,TRBD1,.,CASSLGWGTENTGELFF,TGTGCCAGCAGCTTAGGGTGGGGGACAGAAAACACCGGGGAGCTGTTTTTT
TRBJ2-3,TRBV19,.,.,CASSSDTSSTDTQYF,TGTGCCAGTAGCTCTGACACATCTAGCACAGATACGCAGTATTTT
TRBJ2-7,TRBV4-1,.,.,CASSKTELEWEQYF,TGCGCCAGCAGCAAAACAGAGCTCGAATGGGAGCAGTACTTC
TRBJ1-2,TRBV27,TRBD1,once,CASRIPGGGGSGYTF,TGTGCCAGCAGGATTCCCGGGGGAGGGGGCAGTGGCTACACCTTC
TRBJ1-1,TRBV28,TRBD1,.,CASSYRGGNTEAFF,TGTGCCAGCAGTTACAGGGGCGGAAACACTGAAGCTTTCTTT
TRBJ1-1,TRBV19,.,.,CASSVRGTARHGEAFF,TGTGCCAGTAGTGTACGCGGTACAGCGAGGCATGGTGAAGCTTTCTTT
TRBJ1-2,TRBV6-5,.,.,CASSSRGQHRYGYTF,TGTGCCAGCAGTTCCCGCGGACAGCACCGCTATGGCTACACCTTC
TRBJ2-4,TRBV28,TRBD1,once,CASSRTQGALAKNIQYF,TGTGCCAGCAGTCGAACCCAGGGGGCGTTAGCCAAAAACATTCAGTACTTC
TRBJ2-5,TRBV28,TRBD1,.,CASSSPGTGQETQYF,TGTGCCAGCAGTTCCCCCGGGACAGGGCAAGAGACCCAGTACTTC
TRBJ2-5,TRBV4-3,TRBD2,.,CASSPGLALMPQETQYF,TGCGCCAGCAGCCCGGGACTAGCCCTCATGCCCCAAGAGACCCAGTACTTC
TRBJ2-7,TRBV28,.,.,CASSTQGGSYEQYF,TGTGCCAGCAGTACCCAGGGGGGGTCCTACGAGCAGTACTTC
TRBJ1-4,TRBV5-1,.,.,CASTPTATNEKLFF,TGCGCCAGCACCCCGACGGCAACTAATGAAAAACTGTTTTTT
TRBJ1-1,TRBV6-5,.,.,CASRYGVDTEAFF,TGTGCCAGCAGATACGGGGTGGACACTGAAGCTTTCTTT
TRBJ1-5,TRBV5-8,.,.,CASIIPLGRSNQPQHF,TGTGCCAGCATCATCCCCCTGGGGCGAAGCAATCAGCCCCAGCATTTT
TRBJ1-4,TRBV5-1,TRBD1,.,CASSSQTGGNEKLFF,TGCGCCAGCAGCAGTCAGACAGGGGGGAATGAAAAACTGTTTTTT